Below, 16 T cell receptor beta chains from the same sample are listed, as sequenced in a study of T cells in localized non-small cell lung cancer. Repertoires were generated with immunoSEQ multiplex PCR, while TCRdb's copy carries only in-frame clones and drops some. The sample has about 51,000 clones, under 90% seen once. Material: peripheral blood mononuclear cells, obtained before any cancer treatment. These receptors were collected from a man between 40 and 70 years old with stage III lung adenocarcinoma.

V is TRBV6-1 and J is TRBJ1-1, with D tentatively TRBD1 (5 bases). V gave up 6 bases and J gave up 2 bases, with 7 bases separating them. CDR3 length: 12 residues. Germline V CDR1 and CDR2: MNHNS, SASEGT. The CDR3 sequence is CASRTANTEAFF. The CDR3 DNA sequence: TGTGCCAGCAGGACAGCAAACACTGAAGCTTTCTTT.

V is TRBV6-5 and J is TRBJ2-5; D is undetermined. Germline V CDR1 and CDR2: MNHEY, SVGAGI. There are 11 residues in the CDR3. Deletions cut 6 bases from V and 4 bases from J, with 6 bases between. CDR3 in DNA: TGTGCCAGCAGACTCACAGAGACCCAGTACTTC. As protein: CASRLTETQYF.

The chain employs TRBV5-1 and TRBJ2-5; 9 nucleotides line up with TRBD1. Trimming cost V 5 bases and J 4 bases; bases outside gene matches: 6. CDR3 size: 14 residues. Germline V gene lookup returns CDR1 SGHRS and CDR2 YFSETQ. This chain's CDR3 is CASRGQGHGETQYF. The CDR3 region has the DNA TGCGCCAGCAGGGGACAGGGTCATGGAGAGACCCAGTACTTC.

The CDR3 loop is CASSRLSYEQYF. In nucleotides, the CDR3 is TGTGCCAGCAGTCGTCTCTCCTACGAGCAGTACTTC. The V call is TRBV5-6, the J call TRBJ2-7, with D hard to call. Trimming cost V 5 bases and J 0 bases, with 6 bases left between them. Germline V gene sequence: CDR1 SGHDT, CDR2 YYEEEE. The CDR3 loop spans 12 amino acids.

The CDR3 sequence is CASSQVPGGAYEQYF. In nucleotides, the CDR3 is TGCGCCAGCAGCCAAGTTCCAGGGGGCGCGTACGAGCAGTACTTC. The rearrangement joins TRBV4-1 to TRBJ2-7; TRBD1 aligns across 8 bases. The CDR3 loop spans 15 amino acids. The V gene end was trimmed by 1 base and the J gene end by 4 bases; junction bases not matched to a gene: 6. Germline CDR1 and CDR2: MGHRA and YSYEKL.

CDR3 bases: TGCGCCAGCAGCGCGGGACTAGCGGGGGGGCCACATGAGCAGTTCTTC. Its protein is CASSAGLAGGPHEQFF. V usage is TRBV5-1 and J usage is TRBJ2-1, with TRBD2 identical over 16 bases. Germline values: CDR1 SGHRS, CDR2 YFSETQ. The V gene end was trimmed by 4 bases and the J gene end by 8 bases; junction bases not matched to a gene: 6. The CDR3 covers 16 residues. The full variable domain, completed using reference TRBV5-1 and TRBJ2-1, is KAGVTQTPRYLIKTRGQQVTLSCSPISGHRSVSWYQQTPGQGLQFLFEYFSETQRNKGNFPGRFSGRQFSNSRSEMNVSTLELGDSALYLCASSAGLAGGPHEQFFGPGTRLTVL.

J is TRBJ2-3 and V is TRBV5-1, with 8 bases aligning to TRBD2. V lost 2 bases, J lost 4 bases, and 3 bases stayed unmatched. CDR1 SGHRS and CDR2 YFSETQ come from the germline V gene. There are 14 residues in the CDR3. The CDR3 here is CASSFSGEADTQYF. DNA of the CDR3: TGCGCCAGCAGCTTTAGCGGGGAGGCAGATACGCAGTATTTT.

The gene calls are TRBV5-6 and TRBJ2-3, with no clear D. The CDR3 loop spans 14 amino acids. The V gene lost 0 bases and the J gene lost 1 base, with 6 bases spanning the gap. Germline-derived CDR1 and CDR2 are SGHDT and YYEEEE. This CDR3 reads CASSLGLGTDTQYF. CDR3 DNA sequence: TGTGCCAGCAGCTTGGGGTTGGGCACAGATACGCAGTATTTT.

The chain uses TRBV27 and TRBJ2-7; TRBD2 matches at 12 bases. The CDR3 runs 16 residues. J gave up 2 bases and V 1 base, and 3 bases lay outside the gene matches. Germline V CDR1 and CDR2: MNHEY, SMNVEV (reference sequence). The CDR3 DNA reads TGTGCCAGCAGTTTATACGGACTAGCGGGGACCTACGAGCAGTACTTC. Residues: CASSLYGLAGTYEQYF.

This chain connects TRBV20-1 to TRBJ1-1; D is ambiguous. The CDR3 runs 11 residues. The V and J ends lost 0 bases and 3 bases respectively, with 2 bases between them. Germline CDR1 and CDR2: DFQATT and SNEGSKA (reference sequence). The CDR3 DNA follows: TGCAGTGCTAGAGATTACACTGAAGCTTTCTTT. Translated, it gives CSARDYTEAFF.

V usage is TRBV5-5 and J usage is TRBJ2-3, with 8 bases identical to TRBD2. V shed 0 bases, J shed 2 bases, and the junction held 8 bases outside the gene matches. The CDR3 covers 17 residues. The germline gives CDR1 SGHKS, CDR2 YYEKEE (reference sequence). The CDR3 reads CASSLAVAGGITDTQYF. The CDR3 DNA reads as TGTGCCAGCAGCTTGGCCGTGGCGGGGGGCATCACAGATACGCAGTATTTT.

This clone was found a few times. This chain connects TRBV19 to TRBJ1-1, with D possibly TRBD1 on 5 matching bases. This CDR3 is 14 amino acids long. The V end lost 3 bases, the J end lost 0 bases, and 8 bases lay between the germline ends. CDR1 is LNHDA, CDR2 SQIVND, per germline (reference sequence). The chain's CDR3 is CASSIGALNTEAFF. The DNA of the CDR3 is TGTGCCAGTAGTATTGGGGCGCTGAACACTGAAGCTTTCTTT.

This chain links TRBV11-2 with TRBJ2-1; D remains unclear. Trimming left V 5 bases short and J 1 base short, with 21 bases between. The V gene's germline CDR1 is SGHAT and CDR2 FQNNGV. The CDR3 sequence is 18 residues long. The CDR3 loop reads CASSQEAWVGYSYNEQFF. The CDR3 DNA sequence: TGTGCCAGCAGCCAAGAGGCCTGGGTGGGGTATTCCTACAATGAGCAGTTCTTC.

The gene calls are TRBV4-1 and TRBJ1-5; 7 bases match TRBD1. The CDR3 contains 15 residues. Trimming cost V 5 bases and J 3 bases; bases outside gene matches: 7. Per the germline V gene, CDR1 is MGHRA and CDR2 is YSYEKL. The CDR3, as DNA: TGCGCCAGCAGCACCTCGGACAGGCCCAATCAGCCCCAGCATTTT. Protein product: CASSTSDRPNQPQHF.

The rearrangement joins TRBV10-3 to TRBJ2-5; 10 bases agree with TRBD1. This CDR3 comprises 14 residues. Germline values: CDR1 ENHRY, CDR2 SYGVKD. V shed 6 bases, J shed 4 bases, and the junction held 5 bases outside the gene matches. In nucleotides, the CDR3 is TGTGCCATCAGCCCGGGACAGGGGCCAGAGACCCAGTACTTC. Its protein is CAISPGQGPETQYF.

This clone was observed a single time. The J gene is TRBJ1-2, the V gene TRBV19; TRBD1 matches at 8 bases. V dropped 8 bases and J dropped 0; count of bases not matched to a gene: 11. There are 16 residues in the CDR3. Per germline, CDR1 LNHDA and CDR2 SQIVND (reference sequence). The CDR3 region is CASQSPGQAANYGYTF. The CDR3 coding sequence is TGTGCCAGTCAGAGTCCGGGACAGGCCGCTAACTATGGCTACACCTTC.